The clone carrying this T cell receptor beta chain was recorded a few times. This entry is derived from a study of T cell responses to AZD1222 COVID-19 vaccine. Trimming left V 1 base short and J 6 bases short, with 6 bases between. Germline values: CDR1 LNHDA, CDR2 SQIVND (reference sequence). CDR3 length: 13 amino acids. Sequenced by immunoSEQ multiplex PCR; TCRdb stores in-frame clones only, minus some. The table lists approximately 100,000 clones, approximately 90% of them singletons. This receptor was taken from an adult in good health. The chain combines TRBV19 with TRBJ2-2, with D unresolved. This sample comprised peripheral blood, obtained on day 0 of AZD1222 vaccination. CDR3 region: CASSIVRAGELFF. CDR3 coding DNA: TGTGCCAGTAGTATAGTCCGGGCCGGGGAGCTGTTTTTT.